One and the same sample provided the 9 T cell receptor beta chains below, sequenced in a study of blood T cell repertoires in COVID-19 (dated by TCRdb to 2020 to 2022). Receptor amplification or capture employed the immunoSEQ multiplex PCR assay. As stored in TCRdb, this immuneACCESS dataset retains in-frame rearrangements with V and J assigned. A fraction of the clones does not appear; measured against another copy, unresolved V genes explain less than half of the discrepancy, and the remainder lacks a known reason. The sample data list 250,000 to 350,000 clones, and around 90% of these were observed just once. Of the sample, 1.5% to 2% is held by the ten largest clones. The sample comprised PBMCs or T cells enriched from blood (not recorded which). These receptors all come from a woman between 18 and 29 years old with acute COVID-19.

This sequence joins TRBV5-1 and TRBJ2-3; possible D gene TRBD1, 6 bases. The CDR3 has 15 amino acids. In germline, CDR1 is SGHRS, CDR2 YFSETQ. Trimming left V 4 bases short and J 0 bases short, with 12 bases between. This CDR3 reads CASSPRTASTDTQYF. CDR3 bases: TGCGCCAGCAGCCCTAGGACAGCTAGCACAGATACGCAGTATTTT.

The chain links TRBV3-1 (or the pseudogene TRBV3-2) to TRBJ2-7; 7 bases align to TRBD2. V was clipped by 1 base and J by 3 bases; unmatched bases: 3. The CDR3 contains 14 residues. Germline V lookup: CDR1 LGHDT, CDR2 YNNKEL (reference sequence). The CDR3 region is CASSQGASGYEQYF. In DNA, the CDR3 is TGTGCCAGCAGCCAAGGGGCTAGCGGCTACGAGCAGTACTTC.

The genes are TRBV28 and TRBJ1-2; D might be TRBD1 (5 bases). Germline loops: CDR1 MDHEN, CDR2 SYDVKM. The ends were cut back, 5 bases at V and 5 bases at J, with 18 bases in the middle. This CDR3 region has 15 residues. The DNA of the CDR3 is TGTGCCAGCAGTACGGTAGGCGGGGGAGAGTATGGCTACACCTTC. It encodes CASSTVGGGEYGYTF.

The rearrangement uses TRBV2 and TRBJ2-3; 10 nucleotides line up with TRBD2. V lost 1 base to trimming and J lost 2 bases; unmatched junction nucleotides: 6. Germline loops: CDR1 SNHLY, CDR2 FYNNEI. The CDR3 spans 17 residues. In nucleotides, the CDR3 is TGTGCCAGCAGTGAAGAGGCTAGCGGGAGCTCCACAGATACGCAGTATTTT. This gives the protein CASSEEASGSSTDTQYF.

J is TRBJ1-5 and V is TRBV15; TRBD1 agrees at 9 bases. Trimming removed 1 base from V and 5 bases from J; junction bases left unmatched: 0. Germline V gene sequence: CDR1 LNHNV, CDR2 YYDKDF (reference sequence). The CDR3 loop spans 14 amino acids. CDR3 sequence (DNA): TGTGCCACCAGCAGAGGGGACAGGGATCAGCCCCAGCATTTT. Translating gives CATSRGDRDQPQHF.

In nucleotides, the CDR3 is TGTGCCAGCAGTTACTCGCAGGCAGAAGCCTATAGGACCCAGTACTTC. Translation gives CASSYSQAEAYRTQYF. This chain uses TRBV6-7 with TRBJ2-5; unclear D gene. TRBV6-7 is sorted into the ORF group, with uncertain function. The CDR3 extends over 16 amino acids. V shed 0 bases and J shed 7 bases, with 18 bases lying between them.

The chain carries TRBV4-3 and TRBJ2-1; D perhaps matches TRBD2 (5 bases). V shed 3 bases and J shed 10 bases, with 19 bases lying between them. The CDR3 is 15 residues long. Germline-derived CDR1 and CDR2 are LGHNA and YSLEER. CDR3 residues: CASSHTGGPGIEQFF. The CDR3 DNA reads as TGCGCCAGCAGCCACACCGGAGGACCCGGTATCGAGCAGTTCTTC.

This rearrangement joins TRBV11-3 to TRBJ2-1; 8 bases agree with TRBD2. Germline CDR1 reads SGHNT; CDR2 reads YENEEA. The CDR3 covers 14 residues. V trimming: 2 bases; J trimming: 9 bases; junction bases outside the gene matches: 6. CDR3 region: CASSLSGGPSEQFF. The CDR3 DNA reads as TGTGCCAGCAGCTTATCGGGAGGGCCTTCTGAGCAGTTCTTC.

The chain uses TRBV27 and TRBJ1-1, with 9 bases fitting TRBD1. Losses at the gene ends were 5 bases for V and 10 bases for J; bases not matched to a gene: 5. From germline, CDR1 is MNHEY and CDR2 SMNVEV (reference sequence). The CDR3 spans 12 residues. The CDR3 region has the DNA TGTGCCAGCAGTACAGGGGGCGGTGGAGCTTTCTTT. Protein product: CASSTGGGGAFF.